This T cell receptor (beta chain) appears in the sequencing data of a study of cytotoxic CD8 clonotypes in ibrutinib-treated CLL. J gave up 6 bases and V 4 bases, and 6 bases lay outside the gene matches. In germline, CDR1 is SGHRS, CDR2 YFSETQ. This CDR3 has 14 residues. Profiled with immunoSEQ multiplex PCR; TCRdb holds only in-frame clones, not every one. This table holds under 300,000 clones, under 80% found once. This TCR derives from a human donor with chronic lymphocytic leukemia. The chain carries TRBV5-1 and TRBJ2-1, with 8 bases lining up with TRBD1. The sample in question was PBMCs, obtained after 24 months of ibrutinib treatment. As DNA, the CDR3 is TGCGCCAGCAGCGTGCGGACAGGGCCCAATGAGCAGTTCTTC. Protein sequence: CASSVRTGPNEQFF.